This T cell receptor beta chain was identified in a study of T cells expressing NK-cell markers. Comment on this clonotype: Its antigen is unidentified.

Findings of the study overall: Among CD8+ T cells from about six donors, dominant NKG2C+ clonotypes accounted for roughly 1.0-7.0%.

Using the 5' RACE reads, TCRdb records one entry per CDR3 protein without DNA. Its listing shows 350,000 to 450,000 distinct CDR3 sequences. The CDR3 has 17 amino acids. CDR1 KGHSH and CDR2 LQKENI come from the germline V gene. Material for sequencing was blood T cells: a sorted CD56 or NKG2C T cell subset, CD4+ or CD8+ T cells, or bulk PBMC T cells (not recorded which). The TCR originated in a man aged 18-70 years in good health. V usage is TRBV18 and J usage is TRBJ2-3; TCRdb designates TRBD2, a call that cannot be tested without DNA. The CDR3: CASSPRGTSGGTDTQYF.